Below, 27 T cell receptor beta chains from the same sample are listed, as sequenced in a study of blood T cell repertoires in COVID-19. Assay used: immunoSEQ multiplex PCR; TCRdb lists only in-frame clones, some missing. The sample holds approximately 150,000 clones, about nine tenths seen once. Sequencing input: peripheral blood. These receptor sequences come from a woman between 55 and 75 years old with active or convalescent COVID-19.

This chain joins TRBV12-3 or TRBV12-4 and TRBJ1-2; maybe TRBD1 (6 bases). V gave up 6 bases and J gave up 4 bases, with 12 bases separating them. The CDR3 is 13 amino acids. The CDR3 DNA follows: TGTGCCAGCAGAGAACAGGGAGCCTATGGCTACACCTTC. Translated, it gives CASREQGAYGYTF.

This clone has only a few counts. The J gene is TRBJ1-1, the V gene TRBV19, with D possibly TRBD1 on 5 matching bases. Trimming took 2 bases from V and 1 from J, leaving 14 bases between them. Looked up from germline, CDR1 is LNHDA and CDR2 is SQIVND (reference sequence). The CDR3 covers 16 residues. This CDR3 is CASSIKSTASNTEAFF. In DNA form, the CDR3 reads TGTGCCAGTAGTATAAAGTCGACAGCCTCGAACACTGAAGCTTTCTTT.

The chain uses TRBV6-1 and TRBJ1-2; D remains ambiguous. Trimming removed 3 bases from V and 3 bases from J, with 8 bases in between. Germline CDR1 and CDR2: MNHNS and SASEGT. The CDR3 contains 13 residues. CDR3 nucleotide sequence: TGTGCCAGCAGTGAGGCCGCGGACTATGGCTACACCTTC. Translated, it gives CASSEAADYGYTF.

CDR3 coding DNA: TGTGCCATCAGTTCAGGGGTCGAGCAGTACTTC. Translation gives CAISSGVEQYF. The genes are TRBV10-3 and TRBJ2-7; weak D call: TRBD1 (6 bases). From germline, CDR1 is ENHRY and CDR2 SYGVKD. The CDR3 is made up of 11 amino acids. V lost 5 bases and J 6 bases, leaving 8 bases between the germline ends.

This clone was picked up a small number of times. The chain is built from TRBV6-6 and TRBJ1-2; D ambiguous. CDR1 MNHNY and CDR2 SVGAGI come from the germline V gene (reference sequence). V lost 0 bases and J lost 2, with 10 bases in between. The CDR3 has 15 amino acids. The CDR3 is CASSYSPGGNYGYTF. The DNA of the CDR3 is TGTGCCAGCAGTTACTCACCTGGCGGGAACTATGGCTACACCTTC.

This clone was picked up one time. J is TRBJ2-5 and V is TRBV7-2; D possibly corresponds to TRBD2 (5 bases). This CDR3 has 14 residues. V was shortened by 6 bases and J by 1 base, with 12 bases between the two germline ends. The V gene's germline CDR1 is SGHTA and CDR2 FQGNSA. The CDR3 nucleotides read TGTGCCAGCAGTAGAGAGCGGCTCCAAGAGACCCAGTACTTC. Translated, it gives CASSRERLQETQYF.

The chain links TRBV12-3 or TRBV12-4 to TRBJ2-1; TRBD2 is a possible D gene (5 bases). The CDR3 loop spans 13 amino acids. With 3 bases removed from V and 6 bases from J, the gap between germline ends came to 9 bases. CDR3 DNA sequence: TGTGCCAGCAGTTTCGCCGGGGTCAATGAGCAGTTCTTC. Amino acid sequence: CASSFAGVNEQFF.

This chain links TRBV5-8 with TRBJ2-4, with a tentative D call TRBD1 (6 bases). CDR3 length equals 14 residues. V gave up 6 bases and J gave up 5 bases, with 15 bases separating them. The germline V gene has CDR1 SGHTS and CDR2 YDEGEE. In nucleotides, the CDR3 is TGTGCCAGCATTCGACACAGGGTCGAAAACATTCAGTACTTC. It specifies CASIRHRVENIQYF.

The chain employs TRBV6-5 and TRBJ1-3, with TRBD1 as a possible D gene (5 bases). V dropped 4 bases and J dropped 0 bases, with 10 bases sitting between them. The CDR3 runs 15 residues. Germline values: CDR1 MNHEY, CDR2 SVGAGI. CDR3 in amino acids: CASSSGHHSGNTIYF. DNA for the CDR3: TGTGCCAGCAGTTCAGGACACCACTCTGGAAACACCATATATTTT.

The chain recombines TRBV21-1 with TRBJ1-6; TRBD1 is the table's D call and was not checked against the DNA. TRBV21-1 is reported as a pseudogene. The CDR3 runs to 17 residues. The CDR3 loop is CASSKAGRAAGNSPLHF. In DNA form, the CDR3 reads TGTGCCAGCAGCAAAGCAGGTAGGGCCGCAGGGAATTCACCCCTCCACTTT.

The chain carries TRBV11-2 and TRBJ2-1; D is ambiguous. V was shortened by 5 bases and J by 2 bases, with 10 bases between the two germline ends. CDR3 length equals 14 residues. Germline V gives CDR1 SGHAT, CDR2 FQNNGV. CDR3 in amino acids: CASSPYTAYNEQFF. CDR3 sequence (DNA): TGTGCCAGCAGCCCCTATACTGCCTACAATGAGCAGTTCTTC.

The CDR3 nucleotides read TGTGCCAGCTCACTCCTAGCGGGGGGCACAGATACGCAGTATTTT. Encoded protein: CASSLLAGGTDTQYF. The V and J genes are TRBV18 and TRBJ2-3; 10 bases are shared with TRBD2. V dropped 4 bases and J dropped 1; count of bases not matched to a gene: 2. CDR1 is KGHSH, CDR2 LQKENI, per germline. The CDR3 is 15 amino acids. Full variable domain (remainder filled in from reference TRBV18 and TRBJ2-3): NAGVMQNPRHLVRRRGQEARLRCSPMKGHSHVYWYRQLPEEGLKFMVYLQKENIIDESGMPKERFSAEFPKEGPSILRIQQVVRGDSAAYFCASSLLAGGTDTQYFGPGTRLTVL.

The chain has TRBV7-3 and TRBJ1-1, with D unclear. CDR1 is SGHTA and CDR2 is FQGTGA in the germline V gene. Trimming stripped 1 base from V and 2 bases from J, with 11 bases between. The CDR3 loop spans 15 amino acids. CDR3 DNA: TGTGCCAGCAGCTTAAATCCGGAGGTTAACACTGAAGCTTTCTTT. Amino acids: CASSLNPEVNTEAFF.

This clone was seen a handful of times. This chain uses TRBV9 with TRBJ1-2; 10 bases are shared with TRBD1. Germline V gives CDR1 SGDLS, CDR2 YYNGEE. This CDR3 region has 15 residues. J lost 4 bases, V lost 0 bases, and 3 bases had no gene match. CDR3 sequence (DNA): TGTGCCAGCAGCGTAGCGACAGGGGGCGTCTATGGCTACACCTTC. Amino acids: CASSVATGGVYGYTF.

The genes are TRBV7-2 and TRBJ1-2, with 7 nucleotides matching TRBD1. The CDR3 is made up of 16 amino acids. The V gene's germline CDR1 is SGHTA and CDR2 FQGNSA. V lost 5 bases to trimming and J lost 4 bases; unmatched junction nucleotides: 13. In DNA, the CDR3 is TGTGCCAGCAGCGAGACAACCGGGACAGACATCTATGGCTACACCTTC. Protein product: CASSETTGTDIYGYTF.

The chain carries TRBV12-5 and TRBJ1-5; 8 bases fit TRBD1. The CDR3 spans 14 residues. Germline CDR1 reads LGHNT; CDR2 reads FRNRAP. V was clipped by 5 bases and J by 7 bases; unmatched bases: 7. CDR3 sequence: CASGHGQGGQPQHF. As DNA, the CDR3 is TGTGCTAGTGGTCACGGACAGGGAGGGCAGCCCCAGCATTTT.

This chain connects TRBV14 to TRBJ1-1; 9 bases align to TRBD1. V lost 6 bases, J lost 6 bases, and 8 bases stayed unmatched. Germline-derived CDR1 and CDR2 are SGHDN and FVKESK. CDR3 length: 14 amino acids. CDR3 in amino acids: CASRLPGQGAEAFF. The CDR3 nucleotides read TGTGCCAGCAGATTACCGGGACAGGGTGCTGAAGCTTTCTTT.

This rearrangement joins TRBV4-2 to TRBJ1-6; 9 bases fit TRBD1. The junction had 0 bases not matched to a gene; V was cut back by 4 bases and J by 5 bases. CDR1 and CDR2 from the germline V gene are LGHNA and YNFKEQ. This CDR3 is built from 14 residues. CDR3 nucleotides: TGTGCCAGCAGCCGGGACAGGGATAATTCACCCCTCCACTTT. Protein product: CASSRDRDNSPLHF.

The chain links TRBV12-3 or TRBV12-4 to TRBJ1-2; TRBD1 matches 7 bases. This CDR3 has 13 residues. J lost 4 bases, V lost 7 bases, and 6 bases had no gene match. CDR3 loop: CASNPTGTYGYTF. The CDR3 DNA follows: TGTGCCAGCAACCCGACAGGGACCTATGGCTACACCTTC.

The chain is built from TRBV2 and TRBJ1-1; possible D gene TRBD1, 6 bases. Trimming shortened V by 3 bases and J by 5 bases, and 13 bases separated the two germline ends. Germline V CDR1 and CDR2: SNHLY, FYNNEI. There are 14 residues in the CDR3. The CDR3: CASSDGRGLTEAFF. The CDR3 DNA reads as TGTGCCAGCAGTGACGGCAGGGGATTAACTGAAGCTTTCTTT.

The chain recombines TRBV12-3 or TRBV12-4 with TRBJ1-1; D gene ambiguous. The length of the CDR3 is 13 residues. The V end lost 2 bases, the J end lost 8 bases, and 12 bases lay between the germline ends. The CDR3 sequence: CASSLRGRGEAFF. The CDR3 nucleotides are TGTGCCAGCAGTTTAAGAGGGCGCGGGGAAGCTTTCTTT.

J is TRBJ1-4 and V is TRBV6-5, with D unresolved. The CDR3 totals 14 residues. Germline V lookup: CDR1 MNHEY, CDR2 SVGAGI. The V gene lost 2 bases and the J gene lost 7 bases, with 11 bases spanning the gap. The CDR3 nucleotides read TGTGCCAGCAGTTACGATCCGAGGATTGAAAAACTGTTTTTT. As protein: CASSYDPRIEKLFF.

The rearrangement links TRBV6-1 to TRBJ1-1; D remains ambiguous. Per germline, CDR1 MNHNS and CDR2 SASEGT. This CDR3 spans 15 amino acids. V gave up 0 bases and J gave up 7 bases, with 15 bases separating them. The CDR3 here is CASSEAMGELSEAFF. CDR3 sequence (DNA): TGTGCCAGCAGTGAAGCGATGGGAGAGTTGAGTGAAGCTTTCTTT.

The J gene is TRBJ2-7, the V gene TRBV18, with D unresolved. Trimming removed 0 bases at V and 3 bases at J, with 6 bases between. The CDR3 has 13 amino acids. Germline V CDR1 and CDR2: KGHSH, LQKENI. This chain's CDR3 is CASSPPSVYEQYF. The CDR3 DNA follows: TGTGCCAGCTCACCACCCTCCGTCTACGAGCAGTACTTC.

The rearrangement links TRBV25-1 to TRBJ1-6, with D uncertain. V lost 2 bases to trimming and J lost 8 bases, with 10 bases between them. Germline values: CDR1 MGHDK, CDR2 SYGVNS. The CDR3 runs 14 residues. The DNA for the CDR3 is TGTGCCAGCAGTGAAGGGCAGCTACATTCACCCCTCCACTTT. Translating it yields CASSEGQLHSPLHF.

The chain combines TRBV19 with TRBJ2-2; 9 bases line up with TRBD1. The CDR3 is 14 residues long. V was pared by 11 bases and J by 0 bases, with 4 bases of the junction left unmatched. Germline assignment: CDR1 LNHDA and CDR2 SQIVND (reference sequence). CDR3 coding DNA: TGTGCCGGGAGACAGGGGGCGAACACCGGGGAGCTGTTTTTT. Translating gives CAGRQGANTGELFF.

The J gene is TRBJ2-1, the V gene TRBV9, with 13 bases aligning to TRBD2. CDR1 and CDR2 from the germline V gene are SGDLS and YYNGEE. The CDR3 sequence is 15 residues long. V lost 5 bases, J lost 13 bases, and 12 bases stayed unmatched. CDR3 in amino acids: CASSVLGTSGEGQFF. In DNA form, the CDR3 reads TGTGCCAGCAGTGTCCTCGGGACTAGCGGGGAGGGTCAGTTCTTC.